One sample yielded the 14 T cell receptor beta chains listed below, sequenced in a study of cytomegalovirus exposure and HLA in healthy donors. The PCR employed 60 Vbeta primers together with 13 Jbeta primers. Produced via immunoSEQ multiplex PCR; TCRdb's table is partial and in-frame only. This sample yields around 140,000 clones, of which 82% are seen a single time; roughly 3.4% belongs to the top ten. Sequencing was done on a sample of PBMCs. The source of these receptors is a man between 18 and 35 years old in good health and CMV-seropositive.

The CDR3 DNA reads TGTGCCAGCAGTATTAGCGGGAGTCGTAATGAGCAGTTCTTC. The encoded protein is CASSISGSRNEQFF. The chain uses TRBV28 and TRBJ2-1; 9 bases line up with TRBD2. Per germline, CDR1 MDHEN and CDR2 SYDVKM. This CDR3 is built from 14 residues. Germline trimming cut 5 bases from V and 7 bases from J; bases unmatched to any gene: 6.

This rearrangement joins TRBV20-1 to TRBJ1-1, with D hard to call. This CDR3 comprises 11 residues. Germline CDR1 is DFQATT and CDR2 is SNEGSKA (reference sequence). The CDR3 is CTSLRGAEAFF. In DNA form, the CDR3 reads TGCACCTCTCTCCGGGGTGCTGAAGCTTTCTTT.

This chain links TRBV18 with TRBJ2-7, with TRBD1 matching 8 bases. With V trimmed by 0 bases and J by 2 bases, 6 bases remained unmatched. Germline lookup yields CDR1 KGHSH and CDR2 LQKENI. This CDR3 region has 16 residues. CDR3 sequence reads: CASSPPTVQGAYEQYF. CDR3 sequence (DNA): TGTGCCAGCTCACCACCGACGGTACAGGGGGCCTACGAGCAGTACTTC.

The CDR3 region is CASSPGQLLSGNTIYF. CDR3 bases: TGTGCCAGCAGCCCTGGACAGCTGCTCTCTGGAAACACCATATATTTT. The V call is TRBV9, the J call TRBJ1-3, with a tentative D call TRBD1 (6 bases). In germline, CDR1 is SGDLS, CDR2 YYNGEE. This CDR3 spans 16 amino acids. V lost 4 bases, J lost 0 bases, and 14 bases lay in between.

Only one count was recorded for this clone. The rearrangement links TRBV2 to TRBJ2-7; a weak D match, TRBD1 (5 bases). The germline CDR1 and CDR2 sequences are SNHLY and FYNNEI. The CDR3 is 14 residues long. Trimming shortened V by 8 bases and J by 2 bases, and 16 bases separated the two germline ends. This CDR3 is CASGSPDSPYEQYF. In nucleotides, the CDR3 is TGTGCCAGCGGAAGCCCCGACAGCCCCTACGAGCAGTACTTC.

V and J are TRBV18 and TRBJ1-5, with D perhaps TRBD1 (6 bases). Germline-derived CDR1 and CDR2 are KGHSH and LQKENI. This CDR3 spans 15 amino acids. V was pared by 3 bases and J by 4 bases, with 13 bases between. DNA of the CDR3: TGTGCCAGCTCACCGTCCAGGGGCGGAAATCAGCCCCAGCATTTT. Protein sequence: CASSPSRGGNQPQHF.

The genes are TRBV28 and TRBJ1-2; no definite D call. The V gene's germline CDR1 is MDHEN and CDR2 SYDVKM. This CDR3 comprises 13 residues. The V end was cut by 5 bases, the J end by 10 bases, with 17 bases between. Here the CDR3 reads CASSLRHQGNYTF. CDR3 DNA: TGTGCCAGCAGTCTCAGACACCAAGGAAACTACACCTTC.

The DNA for the CDR3 is TGTGCCAGCAGCTTGGCGCCAGGAAGCACTGAAGCTTTCTTT. Encoded protein: CASSLAPGSTEAFF. The chain links TRBV5-4 to TRBJ1-1; the D is unclear. CDR1 is SGHNT, CDR2 YYREEE, per germline (reference sequence). Trimming left V 0 bases short and J 4 bases short, with 10 bases between. This CDR3 contains 14 residues.

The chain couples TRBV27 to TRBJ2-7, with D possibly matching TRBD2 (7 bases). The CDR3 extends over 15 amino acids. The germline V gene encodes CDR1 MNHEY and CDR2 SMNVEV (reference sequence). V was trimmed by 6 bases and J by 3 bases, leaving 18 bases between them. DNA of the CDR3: TGTGCCAGCAGGTGGAGTGGGGGGGGCTTCTACGAGCAGTACTTC. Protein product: CASRWSGGGFYEQYF.

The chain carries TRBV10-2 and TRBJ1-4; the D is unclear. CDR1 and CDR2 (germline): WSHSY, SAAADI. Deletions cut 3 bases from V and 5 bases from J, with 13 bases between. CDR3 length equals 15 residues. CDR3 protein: CASSDRESRNEKLFF. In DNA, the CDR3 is TGCGCCAGCAGTGATAGGGAGTCGAGGAATGAAAAACTGTTTTTT.

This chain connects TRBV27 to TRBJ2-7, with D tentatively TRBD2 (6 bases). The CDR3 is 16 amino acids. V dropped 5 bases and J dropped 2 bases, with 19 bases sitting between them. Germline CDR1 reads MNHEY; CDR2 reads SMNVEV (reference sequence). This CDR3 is CASSPGWGVLTYEQYF. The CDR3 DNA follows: TGTGCCAGCAGTCCCGGGTGGGGGGTTTTAACCTACGAGCAGTACTTC.

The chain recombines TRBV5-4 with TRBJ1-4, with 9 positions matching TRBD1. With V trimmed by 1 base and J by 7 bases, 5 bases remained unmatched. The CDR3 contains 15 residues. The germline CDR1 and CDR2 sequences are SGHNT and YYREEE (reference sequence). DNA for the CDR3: TGTGCCAGCAGCTTGAACAGGGGGCTGGGTGAAAAACTGTTTTTT. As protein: CASSLNRGLGEKLFF.

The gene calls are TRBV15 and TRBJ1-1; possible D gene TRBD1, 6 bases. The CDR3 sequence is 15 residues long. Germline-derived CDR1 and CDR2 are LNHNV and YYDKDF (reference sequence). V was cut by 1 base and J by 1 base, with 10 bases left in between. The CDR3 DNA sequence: TGTGCCACCAGCAGAGGAGGGGGTTCGAACACTGAAGCTTTCTTT. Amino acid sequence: CATSRGGGSNTEAFF.

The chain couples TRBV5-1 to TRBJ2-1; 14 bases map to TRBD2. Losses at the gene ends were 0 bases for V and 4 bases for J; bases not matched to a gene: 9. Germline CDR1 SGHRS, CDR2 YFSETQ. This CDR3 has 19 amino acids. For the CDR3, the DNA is TGCGCCAGCAGCTTGGAAGGGACTAGCGGGAGATGGGGGTACAATGAGCAGTTCTTC. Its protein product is CASSLEGTSGRWGYNEQFF.